The clone carrying this T cell receptor (beta chain) showed up just a few times. Its antigen is undetermined. The data derive from a study of blood T cells in healthy people across ages. Germline V gene sequence: CDR1 SGHRS, CDR2 YFSETQ. The junction had 5 bases not matched to a gene; V was cut back by 0 bases and J by 7 bases. This CDR3 comprises 15 residues. With a J-beta primer mix and a sample-barcoded 5' primer, a second PCR ran about 7 to 11 cycles. TCRdb reprocessed the 5' RACE reads with MiXCR, giving one entry per CDR3 protein. This repertoire shows over 300,000 distinct CDR3 sequences, about 52% found once; its top ten account for roughly 51%. Study observations and caveats: Getting older went along with TCR beta diversity per million T cells dropping roughly linearly. Long-lived donors exceeded aged donors in naive CD4+ cells and diversity.

V gene TRBV5-1 combines with J gene TRBJ2-1; the match to TRBD1 covers 9 bases. Sequencing used blood. The receptor was derived from a man in his 60s in good health. The chain's CDR3 is CASSLVQGAGNEQFF. CDR3 sequence (DNA): TGCGCCAGCAGCTTGGTACAGGGGGCGGGGAATGAGCAGTTCTTC.